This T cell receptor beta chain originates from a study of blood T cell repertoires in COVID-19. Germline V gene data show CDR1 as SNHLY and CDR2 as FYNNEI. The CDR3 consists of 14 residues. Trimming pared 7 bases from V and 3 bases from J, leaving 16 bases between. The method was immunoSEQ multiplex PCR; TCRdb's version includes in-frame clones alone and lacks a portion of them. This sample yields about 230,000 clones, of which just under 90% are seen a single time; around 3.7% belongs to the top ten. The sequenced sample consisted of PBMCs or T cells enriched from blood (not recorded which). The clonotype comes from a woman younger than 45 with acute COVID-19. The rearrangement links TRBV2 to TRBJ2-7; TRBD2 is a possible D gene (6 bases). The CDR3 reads CASTLGGIFYEQYF. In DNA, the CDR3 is TGTGCCAGCACCCTGGGAGGTATTTTCTACGAGCAGTACTTC.